The 26 T cell receptor beta chains reported below all come from one sample, sequenced in a study of OX40 agonist ivuxolimab in advanced cancers. This table comes from immunoSEQ multiplex PCR, and its TCRdb copy is limited to in-frame clones, with some not included. The data show roughly 100,000 clones, 90% to 95% seen once. The sequencing used CD4+ or CD8+ T cells sorted from blood, collected in a trial of the OX40 agonist ivuxolimab. All receptors derive from an adult with an advanced solid tumor such as melanoma, head and neck, liver or kidney cancer.

The rearrangement joins TRBV28 to TRBJ1-6; D is unclear. The CDR3 loop spans 13 amino acids. Looked up from germline, CDR1 is MDHEN and CDR2 is SYDVKM. The ends were cut back, 2 bases at V and 10 bases at J, with 9 bases in the middle. CDR3 nucleotides: TGTGCCAGCAGTTTACCTCGAGGGTCACCCCTCCACTTT. Protein: CASSLPRGSPLHF.

V and J are TRBV28 and TRBJ1-1; possibly TRBD1 for D (5 bases). Germline CDR1 is MDHEN and CDR2 is SYDVKM. The germline V and J ends were trimmed by 7 bases and 10 bases, with 19 bases remaining between them. The CDR3 covers 13 residues. The CDR3 nucleotides are TGTGCCAGCACCCGACCGGGGGGTAGGGGAGCTTTCTTT. Its protein product is CASTRPGGRGAFF.

The chain employs TRBV28 and TRBJ1-4; D not certain. The CDR3 extends over 12 amino acids. Looked up from germline, CDR1 is MDHEN and CDR2 is SYDVKM. The V gene lost 3 bases and the J gene lost 6 bases, with 5 bases spanning the gap. The CDR3 DNA reads as TGTGCCAGCAGTTTGGTTTATGAAAAACTGTTTTTT. Translating it yields CASSLVYEKLFF. Combining the CDR3 with reference TRBV28 and TRBJ1-4 gives the whole variable domain DVKVTQSSRYLVKRTGEKVFLECVQDMDHENMFWYRQDPGLGLRLIYFSYDVKMKEKGDIPEGYSVSREKKERFSLILESASTNQTSMYLCASSLVYEKLFFGSGTQLSVL.

The chain links TRBV6-4 to TRBJ2-2; 8 nucleotides line up with TRBD1. The germline gives CDR1 MRHNA, CDR2 SNTAGT. The CDR3 loop spans 16 amino acids. J gave up 6 bases and V 6 bases, and 12 bases lay outside the gene matches. The CDR3 bases are TGTGCCAGCAGCGTCCGGCAGGGGGCGCGATCCGGGGAGCTGTTTTTT. It specifies CASSVRQGARSGELFF.

This clone was detected only a few times. The same CDR3 also results from other DNA sequences found in this sample. V and J are TRBV20-1 and TRBJ2-5, with D unresolved. V lost 3 bases, J lost 2 bases, and 1 base lay in between. The germline gives CDR1 DFQATT, CDR2 SNEGSKA (reference sequence). There are 10 residues in the CDR3. CDR3 region: CSASQETQYF. The CDR3, as DNA: TGCAGTGCTAGTCAAGAGACCCAGTACTTC.

The chain's CDR3 is CASSLGAGADTQYF. For the CDR3, the DNA is TGTGCCAGCAGCTTAGGAGCGGGGGCAGATACGCAGTATTTT. The V gene is TRBV11-3, the J gene TRBJ2-3; 8 bases are a match to TRBD2. CDR3 length equals 14 residues. The V and J ends lost 1 base and 4 bases, in that order; junction bases with no gene match: 1. CDR1 SGHNT and CDR2 YENEEA come from the germline V gene.

The chain employs TRBV5-4 and TRBJ2-3; the match to TRBD2 covers 12 bases. J was trimmed by 3 bases and V by 4 bases; bases with no gene match: 6. Germline V gene data show CDR1 as SGHNT and CDR2 as YYREEE (reference sequence). The CDR3 runs to 16 residues. CDR3 amino acids: CASSPTSGRRTDTQYF. In DNA form, the CDR3 reads TGTGCCAGCAGCCCGACTAGCGGGAGACGGACAGATACGCAGTATTTT.

The CDR3 DNA is TGTGCCAGCAGTTCGGACAGCTCCTACTTTAACTATGGCTACACCTTC. Its protein is CASSSDSSYFNYGYTF. The V gene is TRBV27, the J gene TRBJ1-2; maybe TRBD1 (6 bases). CDR1 is MNHEY and CDR2 is SMNVEV in the germline V gene (reference sequence). This CDR3 region has 16 residues. V lost 4 bases to trimming and J lost 1 base, with 16 bases between them.

The chain recombines TRBV18 with TRBJ1-2; 7 nucleotides align to TRBD1. CDR1 KGHSH and CDR2 LQKENI come from the germline V gene. Trimming at V came to 2 bases and at J to 10 bases, leaving 7 bases not matched to a gene. This CDR3 spans 13 amino acids. CDR3 DNA: TGTGCCAGCTCACCAACCTCAGGGGGGTACTACACCTTC. This gives the protein CASSPTSGGYYTF.

This rearrangement joins TRBV6-1 to TRBJ1-5; 7 bases agree with TRBD1. The CDR3 contains 13 residues. V was clipped by 7 bases and J by 4 bases; unmatched bases: 4. Germline V gene lookup returns CDR1 MNHNS and CDR2 SASEGT. DNA for the CDR3: TGTGCCAGCACGTCGACAGGGAATCAGCCCCAGCATTTT. Its translation: CASTSTGNQPQHF.

The chain combines TRBV5-4 with TRBJ1-5; no definite D call. The CDR3 has 15 residues. The V and J ends lost 4 bases and 3 bases respectively, with 14 bases between them. Germline V CDR1 and CDR2: SGHNT, YYREEE (reference sequence). The CDR3 sequence: CASSVGGMNNQPQHF. In DNA, the CDR3 is TGTGCCAGCAGCGTAGGAGGGATGAACAATCAGCCCCAGCATTTT.

The gene calls are TRBV18 and TRBJ1-4; D may be TRBD1 (6 bases). Deletions cut 5 bases from V and 5 bases from J, with 15 bases between. The germline V gene has CDR1 KGHSH and CDR2 LQKENI. CDR3 length equals 15 residues. The CDR3 DNA reads as TGTGCCAGCTCATTATCAGGACAGAAGAATGAAAAACTGTTTTTT. This translates into CASSLSGQKNEKLFF.

This rearrangement joins TRBV9 to TRBJ1-1; D uncertain. The V end lost 3 bases, the J end lost 0 bases, and 3 bases lay between the germline ends. This CDR3 comprises 12 residues. Germline values: CDR1 SGDLS, CDR2 YYNGEE. The CDR3 spells CASSELNTEAFF. The CDR3 bases are TGTGCCAGCAGCGAGCTGAACACTGAAGCTTTCTTT.

This clone came up a few times. This sequence joins TRBV30 and TRBJ1-5, with D tentatively TRBD1 (6 bases). Per germline, CDR1 GTSNPN and CDR2 SVGIG (reference sequence). Trimming shortened V by 1 base and J by 7 bases, and 20 bases separated the two germline ends. The CDR3 contains 16 residues. CDR3 sequence (DNA): TGTGCCTGGAGTGCGGACAGTTCCAATGAGGGACAGCCCCAGCATTTT. This codes for CAWSADSSNEGQPQHF.

This clone was seen more than once but under ten times. This chain links TRBV7-9 with TRBJ1-5; possible D gene TRBD1, 5 bases. Germline V gene lookup returns CDR1 SEHNR and CDR2 FQNEAQ (reference sequence). CDR3 length: 13 residues. Trimming removed 5 bases from V and 3 bases from J, with 8 bases in between. The CDR3 loop reads CASSPGNNQPQHF. CDR3 in DNA: TGTGCCAGCAGCCCAGGGAACAATCAGCCCCAGCATTTT. Full variable domain (rest looked up from reference TRBV7-9 and TRBJ1-5): DTGVSQNPRHKITKRGQNVTFRCDPISEHNRLYWYRQTLGQGPEFLTYFQNEAQLEKSRLLSDRFSAERPKGSFSTLEIQRTEQGDSAMYLCASSPGNNQPQHFGDGTRLSIL.

The chain joins TRBV6-4 to TRBJ2-1; 10 nucleotides match TRBD2. Germline V gene lookup returns CDR1 MRHNA and CDR2 SNTAGT. The CDR3 loop spans 15 amino acids. The V and J ends lost 6 bases and 2 bases, in that order; junction bases with no gene match: 4. Here the CDR3 reads CASSRTSGPYNEQFF. CDR3 coding DNA: TGTGCCAGCAGCAGGACTAGCGGTCCCTACAATGAGCAGTTCTTC.

CDR3 DNA: TGCGCCAGCAGCCAAGAATTGAAGTGGCAGGGCGTAAGCAATCAGCCCCAGCATTTT. It translates to CASSQELKWQGVSNQPQHF. This chain uses TRBV4-3 with TRBJ1-5; D is possibly TRBD1 (5 bases). CDR3 size: 19 residues. V dropped 0 bases and J dropped 1 base, with 19 bases sitting between them. The germline gives CDR1 LGHNA, CDR2 YSLEER.

V and J are TRBV27 and TRBJ2-1; 12 bases map to TRBD2. The CDR3 totals 17 residues. V lost 6 bases to trimming and J lost 2 bases; unmatched junction nucleotides: 8. Germline V gene sequence: CDR1 MNHEY, CDR2 SMNVEV (reference sequence). The CDR3 sequence: CASRSSGRAVTYNEQFF. CDR3 nucleotide sequence: TGTGCCAGCAGATCTAGCGGGAGGGCCGTAACCTACAATGAGCAGTTCTTC.

As concerns this clone: The sample contains more than one DNA sequence encoding this CDR3. This CDR3 is CASGLSGANVLTF. As DNA, the CDR3 is TGTGCTAGTGGTTTGAGTGGGGCCAACGTCCTGACTTTC. The gene calls are TRBV12-5 and TRBJ2-6; D is undetermined. Per germline, CDR1 LGHNT and CDR2 FRNRAP. Trimming shortened V by 2 bases and J by 3 bases, and 2 bases separated the two germline ends. The CDR3 is made up of 13 amino acids. The full variable domain, completed using reference TRBV12-5 and TRBJ2-6, is DARVTQTPRHKVTEMGQEVTMRCQPILGHNTVFWYRQTMMQGLELLAYFRNRAPLDDSGMPKDRFSAEMPDATLATLKIQPSEPRDSAVYFCASGLSGANVLTFGAGSRLTVL.

This chain joins TRBV28 and TRBJ1-2; TRBD1 is a possible D gene (5 bases). Per germline, CDR1 MDHEN and CDR2 SYDVKM. The length of the CDR3 is 12 residues. V was trimmed by 8 bases and J by 7 bases, leaving 14 bases between them. CDR3 loop: CASAIKGRGYTF. In DNA, the CDR3 is TGTGCCAGCGCCATCAAGGGGCGTGGCTACACCTTC.

J is TRBJ2-2 and V is TRBV6-6; D is unclear. Per germline, CDR1 MNHNY and CDR2 SVGAGI (reference sequence). CDR3 size: 16 residues. Between the trimmed V and J ends, which lost 4 bases and 6 bases, there was a span of 18 bases. DNA for the CDR3: TGTGCCAGCAGTTCCGTAAGGGCGCGTCTCCCCGGGGAGCTGTTTTTT. Protein product: CASSSVRARLPGELFF.

This clone was seen once. The chain links TRBV15 to TRBJ1-2, with no clear D. The CDR3 sequence is 18 residues long. Germline lookup yields CDR1 LNHNV and CDR2 YYDKDF (reference sequence). V dropped 0 bases and J dropped 4 bases, with 21 bases sitting between them. The CDR3 here is CATSRDPDTSYQIYGYTF. For the CDR3, the DNA is TGTGCCACCAGCAGAGATCCCGACACCAGCTATCAAATCTATGGCTACACCTTC.

This rearrangement joins TRBV5-6 to TRBJ1-6; TRBD1 matches at 7 bases. Per the germline V gene, CDR1 is SGHDT and CDR2 is YYEEEE. The CDR3 has 14 amino acids. V gave up 4 bases and J gave up 8 bases; unmatched junction bases: 6. In DNA form, the CDR3 reads TGTGCCAGCAGCCCGGGACAGCCAGATTCACCCCTCCACTTT. Its translation is CASSPGQPDSPLHF.

The V call is TRBV10-3, the J call TRBJ2-1, with 8 bases lining up with TRBD2. CDR1 ENHRY and CDR2 SYGVKD come from the germline V gene. CDR3 length: 16 residues. Germline trimming cut 3 bases from V and 0 bases from J; bases unmatched to any gene: 4. The CDR3 DNA reads TGTGCCATCAGTGAAAAGCGGGGGAGCTCCTACAATGAGCAGTTCTTC. It is translated as CAISEKRGSSYNEQFF.

This clone was observed once. J is TRBJ1-5 and V is TRBV5-1; a possible D gene is TRBD1 (5 bases). CDR1 and CDR2 (germline): SGHRS, YFSETQ. V dropped 4 bases and J dropped 7 bases, with 12 bases sitting between them. The CDR3 length is 13 residues. Here the CDR3 reads CASSARGGQPQHF. CDR3 sequence (DNA): TGCGCCAGCAGCGCCCGGGGCGGCCAGCCCCAGCATTTT.

J is TRBJ2-1 and V is TRBV2; D call uncertain. The CDR3 is 11 residues long. Germline lookup yields CDR1 SNHLY and CDR2 FYNNEI. Trimming took off 6 bases at V and 9 bases at J, with 9 bases between the two ends. The CDR3 sequence: CASRALGEQFF. The CDR3, as DNA: TGTGCCAGCAGGGCGTTGGGTGAGCAGTTCTTC.